What follows is one T cell receptor beta chain and its context. No antigen is known for it. Per-base quality was not reported, and no clone a single base away is much larger than it. This sample was taken from a study of blood T cell repertoires in COVID-19 (TCRdb year 2020). Background on the whole study: Samples covering the acute and convalescent phases of COVID-19 were provided by collaborators in the United States, Italy and Spain. The prospective study material was composed of cDNA or gDNA derived from T cells, B-cell-depleted T cells, or PBMCs. Where HLA class I and class II types were available, the types were taken from metadata supplied by the sample provider, not from assay-based typing. Nearly every sample came with metadata listing a de-identified subject ID, COVID-19 status, age in years and sex. The samples were drawn from two sources: the first 160 participants of the ongoing ImmuneRACE study, and over 950 subjects contributed by 6 global collaborators. Subjects who had been exposed to COVID-19, were actively infected with it, or had recovered from it provided the deeply sampled blood TCRbeta repertoires that made up the dataset. A freely available public database, intended as a resource for researchers studying the immune response to SARS-CoV-2, is where the repertoires were released. Results and caveats for the whole study, not just this receptor: The amount of clinical and demographic metadata varied by source and participant and was provided uncurated.

Each collaborating institution followed its own protocols to collect whole blood in K2EDTA tubes. Collaborator samples were shipped for TCRbeta analysis as frozen whole blood, isolated PBMCs, or DNA extracted from either sample type. In the germline V gene, CDR1 corresponds to MDHEN and CDR2 to SYDVKM. CDR3 length: 14 amino acids, cysteine to phenylalanine. Kept here is only the CDR3 DNA, which spans 42 bases and is read in frame from base 1. Here V drops 5 bases and J drops 2 bases, and the junction holds 3 bases not matched to any gene. TCRbeta CDR3 regions were amplified from genomic DNA using the immunoSEQ Assay, a bias-controlled multiplex PCR. On the authors' methods: The number of nucleated cells in each sample was estimated from the amplification of reference gene primers within the assay. To quantify the absolute abundance of each unique TCRbeta CDR3 rearrangement, sequence reads were collapsed and filtered. For each sample, productive Simpson clonality was calculated as the square root of Simpson's diversity index across productive rearrangements. TCRdb limited this immuneACCESS table to in-frame rearrangements with V and J called. A share of clones is missing; checked studies link under half to unresolved V genes, and the rest is unexplained. That table supplies the V and J calls and clone size; D and trimming were determined from the DNA. The table for this sample lists 70,000 or so clones; about 80% of them were counted only once. Of the sample, 9.7% is held by the ten largest clones.

This receptor was identified in a human donor in a cohort sampled during active COVID-19. The sequence is built from TRBV28 and TRBJ2-5; 9 central nucleotides agree with TRBD2. Sequences were obtained from peripheral blood. For the CDR3, the sequence is CASSIGLAQETQYF. In nucleotide form, the sequence is TGTGCCAGCAGTATAGGACTAGCGCAAGAGACCCAGTACTTC.